The T cell receptor beta chain under discussion was sequenced for a study of T cells in localized non-small cell lung cancer. The study's findings and limits: Paired adjacent lung recovered a median roughly 50 of the top 100 tumor clones. Higher blood T cell density tracked longer overall survival. Multi-region tumor sequencing was not done, so intratumor heterogeneity could not be excluded. Adjacent uninvolved lung tissue had the highest T cell clonality, exceeding tumor.

With respect to this clone: Its antigen is currently unknown.

This CDR3 has 11 amino acids. Per germline, CDR1 DFQATT and CDR2 SNEGSKA (reference sequence). The V end was cut by 2 bases, the J end by 11 bases, with 13 bases between. Method: immunoSEQ multiplex PCR; TCRdb's copy keeps in-frame clones and lacks some. The sample consists of 25,000 to 30,000 clones, more than 75% of them appearing once. The sequencing here drew on peripheral blood, taken before any cancer treatment. The TCR sequence derives from a female donor older than 55 with stage III squamous cell lung carcinoma. The chain carries TRBV20-1 and TRBJ2-7; D call uncertain. CDR3 amino acids: CSARSQKREYF. The CDR3, as DNA: TGCAGTGCTAGAAGTCAAAAACGGGAGTACTTC.